This T cell receptor (beta chain) was found in a study of cytomegalovirus exposure and HLA in healthy donors. Germline CDR1 is MNHEY and CDR2 is SMNVEV (reference sequence). This CDR3 has 15 amino acids. The ends lost 5 bases at V and 2 bases at J; junction bases unmatched: 5. The primer mix had 60 Vbeta and 13 Jbeta primers. Clones were sequenced by immunoSEQ multiplex PCR, and TCRdb holds only the in-frame ones, with some missing. The repertoire holds about 200,000 clones, with about four fifths as singletons. V gene TRBV27 combines with J gene TRBJ2-3, with 9 bases aligning to TRBD2. This receptor was taken from a girl aged 10 to 17 in good health and CMV-seropositive. The sequenced sample consisted of PBMCs. The CDR3 is CASSALAGATDTQYF. Written as DNA, the CDR3 is TGTGCCAGCAGTGCCTTAGCGGGGGCCACAGATACGCAGTATTTT.